This T cell receptor beta chain was captured in a study of T-cell reconstitution after alpha-beta-depleted transplantation in children (TCRdb year 2016). For context, the study as a whole: T-cell immune reconstitution after TCRalphabeta/CD19-depleted allogeneic hematopoietic cell transplantation in children was quantitatively tracked in the study by means of TCR repertoire profiling.

The library was prepared using PCR. Sequencing was carried out with an Illumina HiSeq 2500. TCR library preparation used molecular barcoding, with unique molecular identifiers applied to normalize quantification of the TCRbeta repertoire. In-frame beta chains were kept once TCRdb had trimmed the public reads at Q25 with fastp and called clones with MiXCR. Duplicate CDR3 protein sequences are folded into a single record with the most common DNA and genes. This sample lists 450,000 to 500,000 distinct CDR3 sequences; under 15% were detected once. The leading ten clones occupy around 6% of the sample. Reading from cysteine to phenylalanine, the CDR3 counts 12 amino acids. The entry retains the CDR3 DNA only, 36 bases that are in frame from base 1. CDR1 and CDR2, per the germline V gene, are KGHDR and SFDVKD. V loses 3 bases, J loses 8 bases, and the germline ends lie 9 bases apart. The sample holds many counts of this clonotype. The antigen it binds to is not known. Qualities for individual bases were not recorded, and no much larger clone is one base off.

This TCR came from a human donor who donated a stem cell graft to a child with combined immunodeficiency. The sequence is built from TRBV24-1 and TRBJ1-2; a tentative D call is TRBD1 (5 bases match). The input for sequencing was PBMCs from the stem cell graft donor, taken from the stem cell graft. The DNA reads as follows: TGTGCCACCAGTGATCCAGGGTACGGCTACACCTTC. Its protein is CATSDPGYGYTF.